These 8 T cell receptor beta chains originate from one sample sequenced in a study of cytomegalovirus exposure and HLA in healthy donors. In the PCR, 60 Vbeta and 13 Jbeta primers were used. Here immunoSEQ multiplex PCR was the method, and the copy in TCRdb shows in-frame clones only, minus some. The profile covers more than 150,000 clones, with 70% to 90% appearing a single time and 7.5% to 10% taken by the ten largest. Sequencing was performed on PBMCs. The origin of the receptors is a man younger than 35 in good health and CMV-seropositive.

The chain uses TRBV5-1 and TRBJ1-3, with 7 bases lining up with TRBD1. Per the germline V gene, CDR1 is SGHRS and CDR2 is YFSETQ. The CDR3 runs 16 residues. Unmatched junction bases numbered 8, after V lost 5 bases and J lost 0 bases. The CDR3: CASSRDRAPSGNTIYF. In DNA form, the CDR3 reads TGCGCCAGCAGTCGCGACAGGGCACCCTCTGGAAACACCATATATTTT.

The rearrangement uses TRBV25-1 and TRBJ2-1; possibly TRBD2 for D (6 bases). Deletions cut 0 bases from V and 2 bases from J, with 14 bases between. CDR1 MGHDK and CDR2 SYGVNS come from the germline V gene. CDR3 length: 17 amino acids. CDR3 sequence: CASSEYFRGMAYNEQFF. CDR3 DNA sequence: TGTGCCAGCAGTGAATATTTTCGGGGGATGGCCTACAATGAGCAGTTCTTC.

This chain joins TRBV4-3 and TRBJ2-2, with TRBD2 matching over 8 bases. The CDR3 is made up of 15 amino acids. Germline V gene sequence: CDR1 LGHNA, CDR2 YSLEER. V dropped 4 bases and J dropped 5; count of bases not matched to a gene: 6. CDR3 residues: CASSRIAGITGELFF. CDR3 DNA sequence: TGCGCCAGCAGCCGAATAGCGGGGATAACCGGGGAGCTGTTTTTT.

This chain uses TRBV5-1 with TRBJ1-1, with 8 bases fitting TRBD1. Germline-derived CDR1 and CDR2 are SGHRS and YFSETQ. V was pared by 0 bases and J by 3 bases, with 1 base of the junction left unmatched. The CDR3 consists of 14 residues. CDR3 in DNA: TGCGCCAGCAGCTTGGCGACAGGGGACACTGAAGCTTTCTTT. It is translated as CASSLATGDTEAFF.

The V gene is TRBV7-9, the J gene TRBJ2-3, with D hard to call. The CDR3 is 16 amino acids. Germline CDR1 SEHNR, CDR2 FQNEAQ (reference sequence). Trimming took off 5 bases at V and 0 bases at J, with 15 bases between the two ends. The CDR3 region is CASSHLNRFSTDTQYF. In DNA form, the CDR3 reads TGTGCCAGCAGCCACCTAAACCGGTTTAGCACAGATACGCAGTATTTT. Drawing the rest from reference TRBV7-9 and TRBJ2-3, the complete variable domain is DTGVSQNPRHKITKRGQNVTFRCDPISEHNRLYWYRQTLGQGPEFLTYFQNEAQLEKSRLLSDRFSAERPKGSFSTLEIQRTEQGDSAMYLCASSHLNRFSTDTQYFGPGTRLTVL.

The V call is TRBV4-1, the J call TRBJ1-2; TRBD1 matches at 7 bases. The CDR3 is 15 amino acids. Germline CDR1 reads MGHRA; CDR2 reads YSYEKL. J gave up 7 bases and V 3 bases, and 11 bases lay outside the gene matches. DNA of the CDR3: TGCGCCAGCAGCCACCCCGGGCAGGGGGTTTTTGGCTACACCTTC. Protein: CASSHPGQGVFGYTF.

The chain couples TRBV5-1 to TRBJ2-7, with 10 bases identical to TRBD1. CDR1 and CDR2 (germline): SGHRS, YFSETQ. Trimming removed 4 bases from V and 5 bases from J; junction bases left unmatched: 6. This CDR3 has 14 residues. CDR3 nucleotide sequence: TGCGCCAGCAGCCCGGGGGACAGGGGCGACGAGCAGTACTTC. Translation gives CASSPGDRGDEQYF.

V and J are TRBV5-1 and TRBJ1-1, with TRBD1 identical over 9 bases. V was clipped by 4 bases and J by 4 bases; unmatched bases: 5. This CDR3 contains 14 residues. The germline CDR1 and CDR2 sequences are SGHRS and YFSETQ. The CDR3 DNA sequence: TGCGCCAGCAGCCCCGGGACAGGGAGCACTGAAGCTTTCTTT. This codes for CASSPGTGSTEAFF.